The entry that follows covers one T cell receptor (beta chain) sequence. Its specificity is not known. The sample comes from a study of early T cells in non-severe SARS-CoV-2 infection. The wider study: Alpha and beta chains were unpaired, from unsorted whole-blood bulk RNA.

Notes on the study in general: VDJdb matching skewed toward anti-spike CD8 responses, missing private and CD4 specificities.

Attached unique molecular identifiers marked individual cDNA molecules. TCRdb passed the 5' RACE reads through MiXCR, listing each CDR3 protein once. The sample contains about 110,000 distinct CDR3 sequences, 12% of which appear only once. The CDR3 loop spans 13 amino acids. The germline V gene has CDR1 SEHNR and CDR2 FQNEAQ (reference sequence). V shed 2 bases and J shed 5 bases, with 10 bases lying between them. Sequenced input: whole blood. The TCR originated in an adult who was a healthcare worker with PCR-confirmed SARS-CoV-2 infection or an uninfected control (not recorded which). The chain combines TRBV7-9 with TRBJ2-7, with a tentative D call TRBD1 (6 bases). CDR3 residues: CASSLQGTNEQYF. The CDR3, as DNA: TGTGCCAGCAGCTTACAGGGGACGAACGAGCAGTACTTC.